The 2 T cell receptor beta chains given below trace back to one sample, sequenced in a study of memory CD4+ T cells and cytomegalovirus serostatus. Repertoires were generated with immunoSEQ multiplex PCR, while TCRdb's copy carries only in-frame clones and drops some. The sample carries 50,000 to 70,000 clones, less than 85% recorded once. The sort gate was single viable CD3+CD4+CD8-CD45RO+ cells for memory CD4+ T cells. Source material: memory CD4+ T cells from blood. All receptors derive from an adult in good health and CMV-seronegative.

The chain carries TRBV28 and TRBJ1-1, with D possibly TRBD1 on 6 matching bases. V gave up 3 bases and J gave up 7 bases, with 15 bases separating them. Germline loops: CDR1 MDHEN, CDR2 SYDVKM. The CDR3 runs to 14 residues. The CDR3 DNA reads TGTGCCAGCAGTTTTATCGGGGGCGCGTTTGAAGCTTTCTTT. Amino acid sequence: CASSFIGGAFEAFF. Looking up the rest from reference TRBV28 and TRBJ1-1 gives the full variable domain: DVKVTQSSRYLVKRTGEKVFLECVQDMDHENMFWYRQDPGLGLRLIYFSYDVKMKEKGDIPEGYSVSREKKERFSLILESASTNQTSMYLCASSFIGGAFEAFFGQGTRLTVV.

This clone was seen just once. V and J are TRBV5-1 and TRBJ2-1; TRBD2 matches at 8 bases. CDR1 and CDR2 (germline): SGHRS, YFSETQ. V lost 2 bases to trimming and J lost 8 bases; unmatched junction nucleotides: 9. This CDR3 is built from 15 residues. The DNA for the CDR3 is TGCGCCAGCAGCTTTCGAGCGGGAGAAGTGCATGAGCAGTTCTTC. Encoded protein: CASSFRAGEVHEQFF.